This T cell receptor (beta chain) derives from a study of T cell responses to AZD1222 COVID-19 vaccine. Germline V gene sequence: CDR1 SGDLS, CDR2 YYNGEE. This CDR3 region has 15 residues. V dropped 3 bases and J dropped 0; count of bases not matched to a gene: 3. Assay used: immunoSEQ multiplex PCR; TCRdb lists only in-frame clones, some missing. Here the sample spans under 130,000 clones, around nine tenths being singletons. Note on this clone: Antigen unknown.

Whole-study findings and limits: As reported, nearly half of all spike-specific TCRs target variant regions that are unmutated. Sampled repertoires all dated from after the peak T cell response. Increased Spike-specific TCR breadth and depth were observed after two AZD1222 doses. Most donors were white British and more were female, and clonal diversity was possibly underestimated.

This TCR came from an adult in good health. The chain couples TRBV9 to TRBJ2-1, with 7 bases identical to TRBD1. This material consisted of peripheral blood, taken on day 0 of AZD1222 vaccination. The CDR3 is CASSDRQGSYNEQFF. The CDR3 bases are TGTGCCAGCAGCGATCGACAGGGCTCCTACAATGAGCAGTTCTTC.